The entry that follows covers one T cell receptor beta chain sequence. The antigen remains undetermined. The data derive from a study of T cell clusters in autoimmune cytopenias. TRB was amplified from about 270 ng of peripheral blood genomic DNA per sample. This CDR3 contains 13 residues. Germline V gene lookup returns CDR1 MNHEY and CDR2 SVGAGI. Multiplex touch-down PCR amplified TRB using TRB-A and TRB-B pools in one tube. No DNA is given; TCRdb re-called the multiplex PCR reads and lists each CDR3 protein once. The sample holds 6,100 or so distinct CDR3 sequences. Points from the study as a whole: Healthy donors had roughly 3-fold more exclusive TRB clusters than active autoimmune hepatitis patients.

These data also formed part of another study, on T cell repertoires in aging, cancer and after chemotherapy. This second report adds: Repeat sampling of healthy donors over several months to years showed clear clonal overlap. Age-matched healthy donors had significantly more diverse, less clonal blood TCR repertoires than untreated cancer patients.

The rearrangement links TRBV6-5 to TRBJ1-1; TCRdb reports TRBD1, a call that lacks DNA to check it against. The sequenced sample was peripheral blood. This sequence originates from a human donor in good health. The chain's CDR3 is CASSIDRVSEAFF.